Presented here are 24 T cell receptor beta chains from one specimen sequenced in a study of identical twins. TCRdb reprocessed the 5' RACE reads via MiXCR and lists one record per CDR3 protein. The table records under 300,000 distinct CDR3 sequences, 11% to 15% of them present only once. The source material was memory (CD45RO+) T cells sorted from blood. These receptors were obtained from a young woman in good health.

V and J are TRBV12-5 and TRBJ2-1; the match to TRBD2 covers 7 bases. The CDR3 extends over 17 amino acids. V lost 0 bases and J lost 0; bases outside the gene matches: 5. CDR1 and CDR2 (germline): LGHNT, FRNRAP. The CDR3 loop reads CASGLVLGGSSYNEQFF. CDR3 sequence (DNA): TGTGCTAGTGGTTTGGTATTAGGCGGGAGCTCCTACAATGAGCAGTTCTTC.

This chain links TRBV11-3 with TRBJ2-1, with D hard to call. Germline V gene lookup returns CDR1 SGHNT and CDR2 YENEEA. This CDR3 has 12 residues. Trimming took off 1 base at V and 8 bases at J, with 6 bases between the two ends. DNA for the CDR3: TGTGCCAGCAGCTTAGTTCCCCATGAGCAGTTCTTC. Translation gives CASSLVPHEQFF.

The chain has TRBV28 and TRBJ1-2; no clear D gene. Germline V gene data show CDR1 as MDHEN and CDR2 as SYDVKM. The length of the CDR3 is 19 residues. V shed 4 bases and J shed 1 base, with 25 bases lying between them. CDR3 residues: CASSSFKRIPGEYNYGYTF. CDR3 coding DNA: TGTGCCAGCAGTTCCTTCAAAAGAATACCTGGGGAGTATAACTATGGCTACACCTTC.

This clonotype has more than one count but fewer than ten. This rearrangement joins TRBV5-4 to TRBJ2-5; 7 bases agree with TRBD1. The CDR3 sequence is 17 residues long. The junction had 16 bases not matched to a gene; V was cut back by 1 base and J by 7 bases. Per the germline V gene, CDR1 is SGHNT and CDR2 is YYREEE (reference sequence). CDR3 DNA: TGTGCCAGCAGCTTGAGAGAGGGGGCGAAGGTTGACGGGACCCAGTACTTC. Protein: CASSLREGAKVDGTQYF.

This clonotype was found a few times. The CDR3 DNA reads TGTGCCAGCAGCTTAGCAGGACTAGCGAGTAATGAGCAGTTCTTC. This encodes CASSLAGLASNEQFF. The chain couples TRBV7-6 to TRBJ2-1, with 9 positions matching TRBD2. This CDR3 region has 15 residues. J was trimmed by 7 bases and V by 0 bases; bases with no gene match: 4. The germline V gene encodes CDR1 SGHVS and CDR2 FNYEAQ.

This chain connects TRBV6-4 to TRBJ2-3; 8 bases are shared with TRBD2. The CDR3 runs 16 residues. Germline lookup yields CDR1 MRHNA and CDR2 SNTAGT. The J segment lost 4 bases and the V segment lost 0 bases, leaving 6 bases of the junction unmatched. The CDR3 nucleotides read TGTGCCAGCAGTGACTCAGCCGGGGGGGAATCAGATACGCAGTATTTT. This encodes CASSDSAGGESDTQYF.

This clonotype was recorded a few times. The chain joins TRBV12-3 or TRBV12-4 to TRBJ2-5; TRBD2 agrees at 9 bases. The junction had 3 bases not matched to a gene; V was cut back by 6 bases and J by 4 bases. The CDR3 loop spans 13 amino acids. CDR3 region: CASRLLAGETQYF. As DNA, the CDR3 is TGTGCCAGCAGGCTACTAGCGGGAGAGACCCAGTACTTC.

This clonotype appeared a few times. V and J are TRBV5-4 and TRBJ1-2; no definite D call. The CDR3 loop spans 13 amino acids. The germline V and J ends were trimmed by 2 bases and 0 bases, with 5 bases remaining between them. CDR1 and CDR2 from the germline V gene are SGHNT and YYREEE (reference sequence). In DNA form, the CDR3 reads TGTGCCAGCAGCTTAAGAACTAACTATGGCTACACCTTC. This sequence encodes CASSLRTNYGYTF.

This clonotype was seen many times. The chain joins TRBV5-1 to TRBJ2-3; possibly TRBD1 for D (5 bases). The CDR3 is made up of 14 amino acids. Looked up from germline, CDR1 is SGHRS and CDR2 is YFSETQ. The V end lost 4 bases, the J end lost 1 base, and 10 bases lay between the germline ends. The CDR3 nucleotides read TGCGCCAGCAGCCCCATAGGGGGCACAGATACGCAGTATTTT. The encoded protein is CASSPIGGTDTQYF.

The chain uses TRBV2 and TRBJ1-3; the D is unclear. Per the germline V gene, CDR1 is SNHLY and CDR2 is FYNNEI. With 2 bases removed from V and 2 bases from J, the gap between germline ends came to 7 bases. This CDR3 spans 14 amino acids. Written as DNA, the CDR3 is TGTGCCAGCAGTGAATCTAGCCCTGGAAACACCATATATTTT. Translation: CASSESSPGNTIYF.

The chain has TRBV5-1 and TRBJ2-2; D assignment may be TRBD1 or TRBD2 (5 bases each). CDR3 length: 16 amino acids. The germline gives CDR1 SGHRS, CDR2 YFSETQ. Trimming stripped 4 bases from V and 1 base from J, with 14 bases between. CDR3 protein: CASSSVGTGNTGELFF. The CDR3 DNA sequence: TGCGCCAGCAGCAGCGTAGGGACGGGGAACACCGGGGAGCTGTTTTTT. Looking up the rest from reference TRBV5-1 and TRBJ2-2 gives the full variable domain: KAGVTQTPRYLIKTRGQQVTLSCSPISGHRSVSWYQQTPGQGLQFLFEYFSETQRNKGNFPGRFSGRQFSNSRSEMNVSTLELGDSALYLCASSSVGTGNTGELFFGEGSRLTVL.

This clonotype was seen ten or more times. The chain couples TRBV12-3 or TRBV12-4 to TRBJ2-7; TRBD2 matches at 13 bases. The CDR3 spans 17 residues. Germline trimming cut 3 bases from V and 4 bases from J; bases unmatched to any gene: 9. CDR3 nucleotides: TGTGCCAGCAGTTTTAGGACTAGCGGGAGAACGGCATACGAGCAGTACTTC. Translated, it gives CASSFRTSGRTAYEQYF.

This clonotype was observed a few times. The chain has TRBV7-3 and TRBJ2-7; no definite D call. The CDR3 covers 12 residues. The V and J ends lost 5 bases and 5 bases respectively, with 10 bases between them. Germline CDR1 SGHTA, CDR2 FQGTGA. The CDR3 DNA sequence: TGTGCCAGCAGCCAAGGCGGTAACGAGCAGTACTTC. Its protein is CASSQGGNEQYF.

This clonotype has more than one count but fewer than ten. The rearrangement links TRBV3-1 to TRBJ2-7; D gene ambiguous. Germline V gene data show CDR1 as LGHDT and CDR2 as YNNKEL (reference sequence). Trimming took 0 bases from V and 6 from J, leaving 12 bases between them. This CDR3 is built from 14 residues. The chain's CDR3 is CASSQEDRSGEQYF. CDR3 nucleotides: TGTGCCAGCAGCCAAGAGGATAGGTCCGGCGAGCAGTACTTC.

This clonotype was counted a few times. The chain couples TRBV20-1 to TRBJ2-7, with D tentatively TRBD1 or TRBD2 (5 bases each). V was trimmed by 3 bases and J by 4 bases, leaving 13 bases between them. From germline, CDR1 is DFQATT and CDR2 SNEGSKA (reference sequence). The CDR3 runs to 13 residues. CDR3 amino acids: CSARRDVVYEQYF. The CDR3 DNA follows: TGCAGTGCTAGGAGGGACGTGGTGTACGAGCAGTACTTC.

V and J are TRBV9 and TRBJ2-3; no clear D gene. This CDR3 has 16 residues. V lost 0 bases to trimming and J lost 0 bases, with 11 bases between them. Germline V CDR1 and CDR2: SGDLS, YYNGEE. As DNA, the CDR3 is TGTGCCAGCAGCGTAGGTGGCGGTAAAAGCACAGATACGCAGTATTTT. This codes for CASSVGGGKSTDTQYF.

This clonotype was found a few times. The rearrangement joins TRBV21-1 to TRBJ2-7; the table gives TRBD1 as D, unverified against the DNA. TRBV21-1 constitutes a pseudogene. The CDR3 covers 17 residues. The CDR3 protein is CASSPKSQVGDYYEQYF. In DNA form, the CDR3 reads TGTGCCAGCAGTCCTAAAAGCCAGGTGGGGGATTACTACGAGCAGTACTTC.

This clonotype came up a few times. The rearrangement links TRBV11-2 to TRBJ2-3, with D perhaps TRBD1 or TRBD2 (6 bases each). Germline V lookup: CDR1 SGHAT, CDR2 FQNNGV. V gave up 1 base and J gave up 8 bases, with 13 bases separating them. The CDR3 runs to 14 residues. CDR3 residues: CASSLVGGIGTQYF. CDR3 sequence (DNA): TGTGCCAGCAGCTTAGTGGGGGGCATCGGTACGCAGTATTTT.

About this clonotype: One junction end does not reproduce the germline sequence, and a read error may be involved. The rearrangement joins TRBV9 to TRBJ2-1; D gene uncertain. CDR3 length equals 13 residues. Per germline, CDR1 SGDLS and CDR2 YYNGEE. CDR3 protein: CSSSVDPYNEQFF. In DNA form, the CDR3 reads TGTTCCAGCAGCGTAGACCCCTACAATGAGCAGTTCTTC. Filled out from reference TRBV9 and TRBJ2-1, the complete variable domain reads DSGVTQTPKHLITATGQRVTLRCSPRSGDLSVYWYQQSLDQGLQFLIQYYNGEERAKGNILERFSAQQFPDLHSELNLSSLELGDSALYFCSSSVDPYNEQFFGPGTRLTVL.

This clonotype was observed a few times. The chain combines TRBV11-2 with TRBJ1-5; tentative D call: TRBD1 (5 bases). Germline CDR1 SGHAT, CDR2 FQNNGV. CDR3 length: 14 amino acids. Trimming left V 5 bases short and J 9 bases short, with 17 bases between. The CDR3 DNA follows: TGTGCCAGCAGCCACCGGGGCGGGGCAACGCCCCAGCATTTT. Translation gives CASSHRGGATPQHF.

The V gene is TRBV15, the J gene TRBJ2-1, with 13 bases aligning to TRBD2. Trimming cost V 2 bases and J 3 bases; bases outside gene matches: 7. In germline, CDR1 is LNHNV, CDR2 YYDKDF (reference sequence). This CDR3 has 18 residues. This chain's CDR3 is CATSRSRLAGGHYNEQFF. In DNA form, the CDR3 reads TGTGCCACCAGCAGATCTCGACTAGCGGGAGGACACTACAATGAGCAGTTCTTC.

In its sample, this clonotype was seen many times. V is TRBV11-2 and J is TRBJ2-1; D is perhaps TRBD1 (5 bases). Trimming removed 0 bases from V and 8 bases from J, with 17 bases in between. The CDR3 loop spans 16 amino acids. Per germline, CDR1 SGHAT and CDR2 FQNNGV. CDR3 nucleotide sequence: TGTGCCAGCAGCTTAGATCAAGATAGGGGTGGGGATGAGCAGTTCTTC. This sequence encodes CASSLDQDRGGDEQFF.

V and J are TRBV7-2 and TRBJ2-5; D is possibly TRBD1 (6 bases). There are 15 residues in the CDR3. The V end was cut by 1 base, the J end by 5 bases, with 14 bases between. CDR1 SGHTA and CDR2 FQGNSA come from the germline V gene. The CDR3: CASSLVGRGRETQYF. DNA of the CDR3: TGTGCCAGCAGCTTAGTCGGCAGGGGTCGGGAGACCCAGTACTTC.

This clonotype was observed a few times. The genes are TRBV5-1 and TRBJ2-6; TRBD1 matches at 9 bases. Germline V CDR1 and CDR2: SGHRS, YFSETQ. This CDR3 has 18 amino acids. The V and J ends lost 0 bases and 3 bases, in that order; junction bases with no gene match: 7. This chain's CDR3 is CASSLGTGASGGANVLTF. The DNA for the CDR3 is TGCGCCAGCAGCTTGGGGACAGGGGCAAGTGGTGGGGCCAACGTCCTGACTTTC. The variable domain in full, completed from reference TRBV5-1 and TRBJ2-6, reads KAGVTQTPRYLIKTRGQQVTLSCSPISGHRSVSWYQQTPGQGLQFLFEYFSETQRNKGNFPGRFSGRQFSNSRSEMNVSTLELGDSALYLCASSLGTGASGGANVLTFGAGSRLTVL.